The 7 T cell receptor beta chains presented below share a single source sample, sequenced in a study of T-cell memory formation after mild COVID-19. A single record per CDR3 protein comes from TCRdb applying MiXCR to the 5' RACE reads. The sample carries around 400,000 distinct CDR3 sequences, 20% to 30% recorded once. Input material: PBMCs or a T cell subset sorted from them (not recorded which). These receptors were obtained from an adult woman who had mild COVID-19 (a few samples of this study predate the infection). Cell type and time point are not known.

This rearrangement joins TRBV4-1 to TRBJ1-3; D is uncertain. The CDR3 spans 14 residues. CDR1 and CDR2 (germline): MGHRA, YSYEKL. V lost 4 bases, J lost 7 bases, and 14 bases lay in between. CDR3 loop: CASSPGPGGNTIYF. CDR3 DNA: TGCGCCAGCAGCCCCGGGCCCGGAGGGAACACCATATATTTT.

This clonotype came up many times. The chain uses TRBV6-2 or TRBV6-3 and TRBJ2-7; 12 nucleotides line up with TRBD2. Losses at the gene ends were 4 bases for V and 2 bases for J; bases not matched to a gene: 3. CDR3 length: 15 residues. Germline V gives CDR1 MNHEY, CDR2 SVGEGT. The CDR3 DNA reads as TGTGCCAGCAGTTCGACTAGCGGGAGAACCTACGAGCAGTACTTC. This codes for CASSSTSGRTYEQYF.

This clonotype was seen a handful of times. The chain employs TRBV7-2 and TRBJ2-1, with D unresolved. Germline V gene sequence: CDR1 SGHTA, CDR2 FQGNSA. The CDR3 length is 17 residues. The V gene lost 3 bases and the J gene lost 0 bases, with 15 bases spanning the gap. In DNA, the CDR3 is TGTGCCAGCAGCTTGAGCCCGCGCCTCTCCTCCTACAATGAGCAGTTCTTC. The encoded protein is CASSLSPRLSSYNEQFF.

In its sample, this clonotype was seen a few times. This chain links TRBV24-1 with TRBJ2-3, with D possibly matching TRBD2 (5 bases). The V end was cut by 3 bases, the J end by 3 bases, with 15 bases between. Germline V gives CDR1 KGHDR, CDR2 SFDVKD. The CDR3 spans 16 residues. The CDR3 protein is CATSDRDAGWTDTQYF. CDR3 sequence (DNA): TGTGCCACCAGTGATCGAGATGCGGGTTGGACAGATACGCAGTATTTT.

The chain is built from TRBV25-1 and TRBJ2-3, with 7 bases matching TRBD1. Germline lookup yields CDR1 MGHDK and CDR2 SYGVNS. The CDR3 extends over 16 amino acids. Trimming took 4 bases from V and 8 from J; bases not matched to a gene: 15. The CDR3 nucleotides read TGTGCCAGCAGTGTCAGTCGACAGGGTCAAAGGGGTACGCAGTATTTT. It encodes CASSVSRQGQRGTQYF.

CDR3 DNA: TGTGCCAGCATGGGGCCACAGTATACTGAAGCTTTCTTT. The encoded protein is CASMGPQYTEAFF. The chain joins TRBV28 to TRBJ1-1; weak D call: TRBD1 (5 bases). V lost 7 bases and J 5 bases, leaving 14 bases between the germline ends. The CDR3 loop spans 13 amino acids. Germline V lookup: CDR1 MDHEN, CDR2 SYDVKM.

This chain joins TRBV12-3 or TRBV12-4 and TRBJ2-7, with D possibly matching TRBD2 (6 bases). The CDR3 consists of 14 residues. V was cut by 3 bases and J by 4 bases, with 13 bases left in between. The CDR3 is CASSFGGDPYEQYF. The CDR3 coding sequence is TGTGCCAGCAGTTTTGGAGGGGACCCTTACGAGCAGTACTTC.